This is a list of T cell receptor beta chains from one sample in a study of shared clonotypes between healthy human individuals. Method: immunoSEQ multiplex PCR; TCRdb's copy keeps in-frame clones and lacks some. The table records millions of clones, 85% to 95% of them present only once. The material sequenced was naive CD8+ T cells from PBMCs. These TCRs come from a man between 18 and 29 years old in good health. Some clones in this sample may be carry-over from other donors' samples. The CDR3 runs from the conserved cysteine through the conserved F or W.

J gene: TRBJ2-3; V gene: TRBV10-3; CDR3 protein: CAISGLAGSTDTQYF
J gene: TRBJ2-5; V gene: TRBV4-3; CDR3 protein: CASSQGGGSLETQYF
J gene: TRBJ2-5; V gene: TRBV27; CDR3 protein: CASSLGLRGEETQYF
J gene: TRBJ2-1; V gene: TRBV9; CDR3 protein: CASSVSGRSGEQFF
J gene: TRBJ2-2; V gene: TRBV19; CDR3 protein: CASSPDREGGGELFF
J gene: TRBJ1-1; V gene: TRBV7-2; CDR3 protein: CASSYWGGQDEAFF
J gene: TRBJ1-4; V gene: TRBV27; CDR3 protein: CASSPPNEKLFF
J gene: TRBJ2-7; V gene: TRBV27; CDR3 protein: CASSYSARELFYEQYF
J gene: TRBJ1-2; V gene: TRBV6-6; CDR3 protein: CASSYFLPGQGDYTF
J gene: TRBJ1-1; V gene: TRBV7-2; CDR3 protein: CASSFGRAQAFF
J gene: TRBJ2-7; V gene: TRBV11-2; CDR3 protein: CASSSHGEQYF
J gene: TRBJ2-2; V gene: TRBV11-3; CDR3 protein: CASSRGGNAAGELFF
J gene: TRBJ2-3; V gene: TRBV14; CDR3 protein: CASAGGFTDTQYF
J gene: TRBJ2-7; V gene: TRBV10-2; CDR3 protein: CASSYAQGYYEQYF
J gene: TRBJ2-1; V gene: TRBV5-1; CDR3 protein: CASSVNRVNEQFF
J gene: TRBJ2-5; V gene: TRBV19; CDR3 protein: CASSVLAGGLFQETQYF
J gene: TRBJ1-5; V gene: TRBV19; CDR3 protein: CASQNQRDINQPQHF
J gene: TRBJ2-7; V gene: TRBV10-2; CDR3 protein: CASSDYFYEQYF
J gene: TRBJ1-2; V gene: TRBV2; CDR3 protein: CASSEGQGANYGYTF
J gene: TRBJ2-2; V gene: TRBV5-6; CDR3 protein: CASSAVGTGGNTGELFF
J gene: TRBJ2-1; V gene: TRBV29-1; CDR3 protein: CSGGTSVSYNEQFF
J gene: TRBJ2-7; V gene: TRBV15; CDR3 protein: CATSRDFPGRDEQYF
J gene: TRBJ2-1; V gene: TRBV7-9; CDR3 protein: CASSPGLDNEQFF
J gene: TRBJ1-2; V gene: TRBV4-3; CDR3 protein: CASSPWEGARDGYTF
J gene: TRBJ2-7; V gene: TRBV27; CDR3 protein: CASSPSNGGVSYEQYF
J gene: TRBJ2-4; V gene: TRBV9; CDR3 protein: CASSPFPSEGQNIQYF
J gene: TRBJ2-7; V gene: TRBV4-1; CDR3 protein: CASSQRDGYEQYF
J gene: TRBJ1-5; V gene: TRBV6-1; CDR3 protein: CASSLGESYQPQHF
J gene: TRBJ2-7; V gene: TRBV7-9; CDR3 protein: CASSLIPYEQYF
J gene: TRBJ1-5; V gene: TRBV19; CDR3 protein: CASSIRGQPQHF
J gene: TRBJ2-7; V gene: TRBV11-2; CDR3 protein: CASSPERDREQYF
J gene: TRBJ1-5; V gene: TRBV19; CDR3 protein: CASSVRTVSQPQHF
J gene: TRBJ2-5; V gene: TRBV7-9; CDR3 protein: CASSASGWQETQYF
J gene: TRBJ1-3; V gene: TRBV7-9; CDR3 protein: CASSRPPGDGDSGNTIYF
J gene: TRBJ1-1; V gene: TRBV7-9; CDR3 protein: CASSLANEEGAFF
J gene: TRBJ1-1; V gene: TRBV19; CDR3 protein: CASSSYRGYTEAFF
J gene: TRBJ2-7; V gene: TRBV9; CDR3 protein: CASSLGGYEQYF
J gene: TRBJ2-1; V gene: TRBV29-1; CDR3 protein: CSVEFSGSSYNEQFF
J gene: TRBJ1-4; V gene: TRBV30; CDR3 protein: CASEGDLHEKLFF
J gene: TRBJ2-7; V gene: TRBV29-1; CDR3 protein: CSVSTGLEQYF
J gene: TRBJ2-7; V gene: TRBV14; CDR3 protein: CASSQESYRVGVYEQYF
J gene: TRBJ2-1; V gene: TRBV6-6; CDR3 protein: CASSYSGPENEQFF
J gene: TRBJ1-1; V gene: TRBV19; CDR3 protein: CASSLAGYTEAFF